These 29 T cell receptor beta chains share one sample of origin, sequenced in a study of blood T cells in healthy people across ages (dated by TCRdb to the mid-2010s). The library was produced with 5' RACE. Reads for this sample came from an Illumina HiSeq 2500. A second PCR of roughly 7 to 12 cycles was run with a J-beta primer mix and a sample-barcoded 5' primer. TCRdb reran the public reads through fastp at Q25 and MiXCR, keeping productive beta chains. Each entry merges the rows of one CDR3 protein and shows their most common DNA and genes. The sample has 650,000 to 800,000 distinct CDR3 sequences on record, under 55% of them singletons. The ten largest clones add up to roughly 19% of the sample. The source material was blood. The receptors derive from a man between 60 and 70 years old in good health.

This clonotype was counted a few times. This sequence joins TRBV20-1 and TRBJ1-4; no clear D. Trimming removed 6 bases at V and 10 bases at J, with 12 bases between. The germline V gene encodes CDR1 DFQATT and CDR2 SNEGSKA (reference sequence). This CDR3 is 11 amino acids long. CDR3 nucleotide sequence: TGCAGTGCGAAGAAGGGTTCAAAACTGTTTTTT. Protein: CSAKKGSKLFF.

This clonotype was counted once. The V gene is TRBV6-1, the J gene TRBJ1-1; D gene ambiguous. Per germline, CDR1 MNHNS and CDR2 SASEGT. CDR3 length equals 15 residues. V lost 2 bases, J lost 1 base, and 11 bases lay in between. The CDR3 sequence: CASSEIGLQNTEAFF. Here the CDR3 DNA reads TGTGCCAGCAGTGAAATAGGGCTGCAGAACACTGAAGCTTTCTTT.

This chain uses TRBV20-1 with TRBJ1-1; D unresolved. CDR1 and CDR2 (germline): DFQATT, SNEGSKA (reference sequence). This CDR3 is built from 12 residues. The ends were cut back, 5 bases at V and 7 bases at J, with 14 bases in the middle. Here the CDR3 reads CSAQLGRNEAFF. As DNA, the CDR3 is TGCAGTGCTCAGTTGGGTAGAAATGAAGCTTTCTTT.

This rearrangement joins TRBV7-2 to TRBJ2-7, with unresolved D. From germline, CDR1 is SGHTA and CDR2 FQGNSA. Trimming left V 4 bases short and J 6 bases short, with 7 bases between. The CDR3 totals 11 residues. CDR3 sequence: CASSSSVEQYF. CDR3 nucleotides: TGTGCCAGCAGCTCATCGGTCGAGCAGTACTTC. The full variable domain, completed using reference TRBV7-2 and TRBJ2-7, is GAGVSQSPSNKVTEKGKDVELRCDPISGHTALYWYRQSLGQGLEFLIYFQGNSAPDKSGLPSDRFSAERTGGSVSTLTIQRTQQEDSAVYLCASSSSVEQYFGPGTRLTVT.

This chain uses TRBV7-9 with TRBJ2-3; D possibly corresponds to TRBD1 (6 bases). The CDR3 has 16 residues. The germline V gene encodes CDR1 SEHNR and CDR2 FQNEAQ (reference sequence). Trimming cost V 4 bases and J 0 bases, with 14 bases left between them. The DNA for the CDR3 is TGTGCCAGCAGCTCCGCCGGGACACTTAGCACAGATACGCAGTATTTT. Amino acid sequence: CASSSAGTLSTDTQYF.

The chain employs TRBV12-3 or TRBV12-4 and TRBJ2-3; 7 positions agree with TRBD2. CDR3 length: 16 amino acids. V lost 3 bases to trimming and J lost 4 bases; unmatched junction nucleotides: 10. CDR3 sequence: CASSFRGRAPADTQYF. CDR3 DNA: TGTGCCAGCAGTTTCCGCGGGAGAGCCCCCGCAGATACGCAGTATTTT.

This chain joins TRBV30 and TRBJ1-6; 8 nucleotides agree with TRBD1. This CDR3 contains 15 residues. Per the germline V gene, CDR1 is GTSNPN and CDR2 is SVGIG (reference sequence). V was pared by 2 bases and J by 7 bases, with 7 bases of the junction left unmatched. The CDR3 region is CAWSIRGRWNSPLHF. CDR3 nucleotides: TGTGCCTGGAGTATCAGGGGGCGTTGGAATTCACCCCTCCACTTT.

This chain connects TRBV5-4 to TRBJ2-1; 10 positions match TRBD1. Unmatched junction bases numbered 5, after V lost 4 bases and J lost 4 bases. This CDR3 is built from 15 residues. Germline V gene data show CDR1 as SGHNT and CDR2 as YYREEE (reference sequence). The CDR3 protein is CASSVDRGFYNEQFF. CDR3 in DNA: TGTGCCAGCAGCGTGGACAGGGGGTTTTACAATGAGCAGTTCTTC.

The genes are TRBV12-3 or TRBV12-4 and TRBJ2-1; tentatively, D is TRBD2 (5 bases). V was cut by 7 bases and J by 2 bases, with 15 bases left in between. The CDR3 spans 15 residues. The CDR3 bases are TGTGCCAGCATGCACGCGGGTTCCGCCTACAATGAGCAGTTCTTC. It translates to CASMHAGSAYNEQFF.

This clonotype was recorded only once. The rearrangement links TRBV20-1 to TRBJ2-7; TRBD2 matches at 8 bases. The last part of the DNA fits TRBJ2-5 better; the J call may be wrong. The CDR3 spans 14 residues. Germline values: CDR1 DFQATT, CDR2 SNEGSKA (reference sequence). The CDR3 bases are TGCAGTCAAACTGCCGGACTAGCTGGGGGGACCCAGTACTTC. The encoded protein is CSQTAGLAGGTQYF.

This sequence joins TRBV2 and TRBJ2-5; D gene unclear. The germline V gene encodes CDR1 SNHLY and CDR2 FYNNEI. Deletions cut 4 bases from V and 5 bases from J, with 8 bases between. This CDR3 spans 12 amino acids. This CDR3 reads CASSGRTETQYF. Written as DNA, the CDR3 is TGTGCCAGCAGTGGAAGGACGGAGACCCAGTACTTC.

For this clonotype: This clone may be a read error of a much larger clone one base away. This chain joins TRBV12-3 or TRBV12-4 and TRBJ2-1; unclear D gene. Trimming stripped 3 bases from V and 10 bases from J, with 13 bases between. The CDR3 loop spans 13 amino acids. The CDR3 DNA reads as TGTGCCAGCAGTTTTGGGCAATTCTACGAGCAGTTCTTC. This encodes CASSFGQFYEQFF.

There are a few counts of this clonotype. This sequence joins TRBV2 and TRBJ1-2; no firm D call. The germline CDR1 and CDR2 sequences are SNHLY and FYNNEI. The ends were cut back, 8 bases at V and 0 bases at J, with 16 bases in the middle. The CDR3 loop spans 15 amino acids. CDR3 in DNA: TGTGCCAGCCTCGAGGGTCACGGGACTAACTATGGCTACACCTTC. This codes for CASLEGHGTNYGYTF.

The chain has TRBV24-1 and TRBJ1-5, with D tentatively TRBD1 (6 bases). Trimming pared 11 bases from V and 3 bases from J, leaving 7 bases between. The germline CDR1 and CDR2 sequences are KGHDR and SFDVKD. CDR3 size: 11 residues. The CDR3 here is CARTVNQPQHF. The CDR3 DNA follows: TGTGCCAGGACAGTCAATCAGCCCCAGCATTTT.

As for this clonotype: It may be a read error: a sequence one base away is much more abundant. This chain links TRBV4-3 with TRBJ2-1, with a weak D call TRBD1 (5 bases). The CDR3 sequence is 13 residues long. Trimming shortened V by 4 bases and J by 7 bases, and 11 bases separated the two germline ends. CDR1 is LGHNA, CDR2 YSLEER, per germline. The CDR3 protein is CASSRGPLNEQFF. CDR3 DNA: TGCGCCAGCAGCCGGGGCCCTCTTAATGAGCAGTTCTTC.

This clonotype was recorded a few times. The J gene is TRBJ2-1, the V gene TRBV20-1; 7 nucleotides match TRBD2. The DNA end lines up better with TRBJ2-7; the J call may be wrong. Germline lookup yields CDR1 DFQATT and CDR2 SNEGSKA (reference sequence). This CDR3 has 15 residues. CDR3 amino acids: CSARAGPSGYNEQYF. DNA for the CDR3: TGCAGTGCTAGAGCGGGGCCTAGCGGCTACAATGAGCAGTACTTC.

CDR3 in DNA: TGTGCCAGCAGCTCGCTCGATGTGACAGGGGAAGAGTCCGGGGCCAACGTCCTGACTTTC. Its protein product is CASSSLDVTGEESGANVLTF. The gene calls are TRBV11-2 and TRBJ2-6; TRBD1 aligns across 8 bases. The junction had 18 bases not matched to a gene; V was cut back by 4 bases and J by 4 bases. CDR1 and CDR2 (germline): SGHAT, FQNNGV. CDR3 length: 20 amino acids.

There are a few counts of this clonotype. This chain uses TRBV12-3 or TRBV12-4 with TRBJ2-5, with 7 nucleotides matching TRBD1. The CDR3 spans 16 residues. After removal of 0 bases from V and 3 bases from J, the junction contained 7 bases not matched to a gene. The CDR3, as DNA: TGTGCCAGCAGTTTAGCCGACAGGGTTCAGGAAGAGACCCAGTACTTC. This codes for CASSLADRVQEETQYF.

This rearrangement joins TRBV4-1 to TRBJ2-1; possibly TRBD1 or TRBD2 for D (5 bases each). Trimming shortened V by 1 base and J by 10 bases, and 14 bases separated the two germline ends. Germline V gene data show CDR1 as MGHRA and CDR2 as YSYEKL. The CDR3 is 14 amino acids. DNA for the CDR3: TGCGCCAGCAGCCAAGTAGGGGACCTTGTGGAGCAGTTCTTC. Amino acid sequence: CASSQVGDLVEQFF.

A few counts support this clonotype. The gene calls are TRBV5-6 and TRBJ1-2; unclear D gene. The length of the CDR3 is 16 residues. Germline V gene lookup returns CDR1 SGHDT and CDR2 YYEEEE. The V gene lost 0 bases and the J gene lost 4 bases, with 16 bases spanning the gap. The chain's CDR3 is CASSLGAAEPSYGYTF. The CDR3 DNA reads TGTGCCAGCAGCTTGGGTGCGGCTGAACCGTCCTATGGCTACACCTTC.

This clonotype was recorded a few times. The chain carries TRBV7-8 and TRBJ2-7, with 7 bases identical to TRBD1. V lost 1 base, J lost 6 bases, and 6 bases stayed unmatched. The CDR3 spans 14 residues. CDR1 is SGHVS, CDR2 FQNEAQ, per germline. Written as DNA, the CDR3 is TGTGCCAGCAGCTTAGGACAGGGTCGGAGCGAGCAGTACTTC. Encoded protein: CASSLGQGRSEQYF. The full variable domain, rest sourced from reference TRBV7-8 and TRBJ2-7, is GAGVSQSPRYKVAKRGQDVALRCDPISGHVSLFWYQQALGQGPEFLTYFQNEAQLDKSGLPSDRFFAERPEGSVSTLKIQRTQQEDSAVYLCASSLGQGRSEQYFGPGTRLTVT.

This chain uses TRBV5-4 with TRBJ1-2; 8 bases line up with TRBD1. Germline lookup yields CDR1 SGHNT and CDR2 YYREEE (reference sequence). The CDR3 is made up of 15 amino acids. The junction had 11 bases not matched to a gene; V was cut back by 4 bases and J by 6 bases. The CDR3 protein is CASSTTGDPSDGYTF. CDR3 DNA sequence: TGTGCCAGCAGCACGACAGGGGACCCCAGTGATGGCTACACCTTC.

This clonotype has at least ten counts. The rearrangement uses TRBV14 and TRBJ2-1, with D possibly TRBD2 on 6 matching bases. Between the trimmed V and J ends, which lost 5 bases and 5 bases, there was a span of 13 bases. From germline, CDR1 is SGHDN and CDR2 FVKESK. This CDR3 spans 14 amino acids. DNA for the CDR3: TGTGCCAGCAGCGATTCCGGGAGCAACAATGAGCAGTTCTTC. Protein product: CASSDSGSNNEQFF.

This clonotype is a singleton in its sample. An end of the junction differs from the germline gene, which may be a read error. The chain has TRBV5-1 and TRBJ1-6, with D possibly matching TRBD1 (5 bases). The germline V gene encodes CDR1 SGHRS and CDR2 YFSETQ. CDR3 length: 16 amino acids. The CDR3 nucleotides are TGCACCAGCAGCTTGGCCGGTCAGGGCAGTAATTCACCCCTCCACTTT. Translating gives CTSSLAGQGSNSPLHF.

Only one count was recorded for this clonotype. This chain joins TRBV3-1 and TRBJ1-2; D may be TRBD1 (5 bases). This CDR3 contains 14 residues. CDR1 and CDR2 from the germline V gene are LGHDT and YNNKEL (reference sequence). V lost 8 bases and J 7 bases, leaving 20 bases between the germline ends. In DNA, the CDR3 is TGTGCCAGCTCTATCGGGGGTTCCGGGTCTGGCTACACCTTC. This sequence encodes CASSIGGSGSGYTF.

This chain links TRBV7-9 with TRBJ2-4; 7 nucleotides line up with TRBD2. The end of the DNA is better explained by TRBJ2-7, so the J call may be wrong. The CDR3 covers 16 residues. Germline CDR1 SEHNR, CDR2 FQNEAQ (reference sequence). CDR3 sequence: CASSLAVAGVPYEQYF. The CDR3 DNA is TGTGCCAGCAGCTTAGCGGTGGCGGGGGTCCCCTACGAGCAGTACTTC.

This clonotype turned up a few times. The chain has TRBV5-6 and TRBJ1-1; tentatively, D is TRBD1 (5 bases). CDR1 SGHDT and CDR2 YYEEEE come from the germline V gene. V was clipped by 4 bases and J by 1 base, with 17 bases between them. CDR3 size: 16 residues. The CDR3 DNA is TGTGCCAGCAGCCTCTCCGCCGGGACGAAGAACACTGAAGCTTTCTTT. Protein: CASSLSAGTKNTEAFF.

The chain links TRBV12-3 or TRBV12-4 to TRBJ2-3, with D perhaps TRBD1 (5 bases). V dropped 4 bases and J dropped 2 bases, with 16 bases sitting between them. CDR3 length: 16 amino acids. The CDR3 nucleotides are TGTGCCAGCAGTTCCAGGGTTCCCTACTCCACAGATACGCAGTATTTT. This encodes CASSSRVPYSTDTQYF.

The rearrangement joins TRBV13 to TRBJ2-4; no definite D call. The J call is in doubt because the DNA end fits TRBJ2-7 better. Germline CDR1 reads PRHDT; CDR2 reads FYEKMQ (reference sequence). The CDR3 is 14 amino acids. The CDR3 region has the DNA TGTGCCAGCAGCTTAGGGACACCGACATACGAGCAGTACTTC. As protein: CASSLGTPTYEQYF.